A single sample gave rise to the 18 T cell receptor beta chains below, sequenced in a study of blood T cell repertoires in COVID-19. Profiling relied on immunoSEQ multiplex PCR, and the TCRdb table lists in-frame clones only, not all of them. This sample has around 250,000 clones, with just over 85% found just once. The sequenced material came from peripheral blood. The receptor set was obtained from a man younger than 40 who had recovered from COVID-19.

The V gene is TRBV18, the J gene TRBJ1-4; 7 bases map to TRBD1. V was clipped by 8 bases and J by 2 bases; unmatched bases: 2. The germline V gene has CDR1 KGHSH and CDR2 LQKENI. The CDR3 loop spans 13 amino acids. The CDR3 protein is CASKQGTNEKLFF. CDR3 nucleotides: TGTGCCAGCAAACAGGGGACTAATGAAAAACTGTTTTTT.

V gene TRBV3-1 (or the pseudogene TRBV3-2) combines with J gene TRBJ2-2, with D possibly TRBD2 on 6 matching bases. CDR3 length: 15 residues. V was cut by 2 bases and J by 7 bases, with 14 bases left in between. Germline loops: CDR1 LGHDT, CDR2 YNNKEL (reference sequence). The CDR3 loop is CASSQRVAGSGELFF. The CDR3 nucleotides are TGTGCCAGCAGCCAAAGGGTCGCCGGGAGCGGGGAGCTGTTTTTT.

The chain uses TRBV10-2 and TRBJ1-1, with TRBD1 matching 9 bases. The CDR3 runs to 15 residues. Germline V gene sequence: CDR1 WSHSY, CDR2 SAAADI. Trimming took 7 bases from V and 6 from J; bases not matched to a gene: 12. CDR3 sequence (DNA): TGCGCCAGCACCAACGACAGGGGGGTGGGGTCTGAAGCTTTCTTT. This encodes CASTNDRGVGSEAFF.

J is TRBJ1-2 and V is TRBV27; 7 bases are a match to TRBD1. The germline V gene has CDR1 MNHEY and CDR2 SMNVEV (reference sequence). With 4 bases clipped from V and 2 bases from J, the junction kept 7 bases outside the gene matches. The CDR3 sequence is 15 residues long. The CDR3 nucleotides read TGTGCCAGCAGTTACCGGACAGGACGAAACTATGGCTACACCTTC. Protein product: CASSYRTGRNYGYTF.

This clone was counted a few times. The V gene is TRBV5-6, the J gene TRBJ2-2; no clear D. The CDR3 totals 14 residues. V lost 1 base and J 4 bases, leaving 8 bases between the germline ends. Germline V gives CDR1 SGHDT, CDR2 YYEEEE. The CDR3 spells CASSLILFTGELFF. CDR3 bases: TGTGCCAGCAGCTTGATCCTTTTCACCGGGGAGCTGTTTTTT.

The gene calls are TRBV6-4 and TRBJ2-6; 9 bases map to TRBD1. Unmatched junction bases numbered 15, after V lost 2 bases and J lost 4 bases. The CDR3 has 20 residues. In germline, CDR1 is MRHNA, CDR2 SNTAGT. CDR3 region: CASSDPPGTGSRAGANVLTF. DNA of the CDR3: TGTGCCAGCAGTGACCCCCCCGGGACAGGGTCTAGGGCCGGGGCCAACGTCCTGACTTTC.

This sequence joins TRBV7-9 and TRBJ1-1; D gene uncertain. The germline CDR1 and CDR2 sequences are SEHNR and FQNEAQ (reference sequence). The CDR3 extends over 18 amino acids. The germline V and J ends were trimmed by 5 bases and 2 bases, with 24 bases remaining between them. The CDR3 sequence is CASSTPRRSSKLNTEAFF. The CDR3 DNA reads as TGTGCCAGCAGCACCCCCCGAAGGAGTTCAAAGCTTAACACTGAAGCTTTCTTT.

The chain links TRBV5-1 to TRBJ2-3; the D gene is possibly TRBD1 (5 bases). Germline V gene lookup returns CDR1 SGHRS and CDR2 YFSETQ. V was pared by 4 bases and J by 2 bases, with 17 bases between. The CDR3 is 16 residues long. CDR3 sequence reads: CASSQIPGHVTDTQYF. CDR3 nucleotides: TGCGCCAGCAGCCAAATTCCAGGACACGTCACAGATACGCAGTATTTT.

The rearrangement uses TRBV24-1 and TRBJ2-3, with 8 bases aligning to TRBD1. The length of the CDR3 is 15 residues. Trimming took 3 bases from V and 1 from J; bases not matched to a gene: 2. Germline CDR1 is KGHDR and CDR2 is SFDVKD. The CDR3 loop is CATSDETGGTDTQYF. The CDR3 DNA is TGTGCCACCAGTGATGAGACAGGGGGCACAGATACGCAGTATTTT.

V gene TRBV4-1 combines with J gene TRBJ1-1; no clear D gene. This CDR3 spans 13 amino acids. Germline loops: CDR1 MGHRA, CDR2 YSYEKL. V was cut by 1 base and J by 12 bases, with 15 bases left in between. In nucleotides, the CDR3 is TGCGCCAGCAGCCAAGGTTCAGGCGGGCCCTCTTTCTTT. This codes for CASSQGSGGPSFF.

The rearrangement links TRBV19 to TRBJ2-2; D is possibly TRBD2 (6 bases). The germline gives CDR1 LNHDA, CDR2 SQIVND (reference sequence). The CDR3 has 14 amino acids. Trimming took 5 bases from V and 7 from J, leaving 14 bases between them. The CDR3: CASSLTGVDGELFF. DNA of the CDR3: TGTGCCAGTAGTCTAACGGGGGTGGACGGGGAGCTGTTTTTT. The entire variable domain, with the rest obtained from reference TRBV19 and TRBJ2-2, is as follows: DGGITQSPKYLFRKEGQNVTLSCEQNLNHDAMYWYRQDPGQGLRLIYYSQIVNDFQKGDIAEGYSVSREKKESFPLTVTSAQKNPTAFYLCASSLTGVDGELFFGEGSRLTVL.

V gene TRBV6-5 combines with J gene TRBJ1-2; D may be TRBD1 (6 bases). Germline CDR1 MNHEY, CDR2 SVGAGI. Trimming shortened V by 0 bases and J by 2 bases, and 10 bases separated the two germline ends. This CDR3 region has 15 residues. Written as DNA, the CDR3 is TGTGCCAGCAGTTACTCGGACAGTGGCAACTATGGCTACACCTTC. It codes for CASSYSDSGNYGYTF.

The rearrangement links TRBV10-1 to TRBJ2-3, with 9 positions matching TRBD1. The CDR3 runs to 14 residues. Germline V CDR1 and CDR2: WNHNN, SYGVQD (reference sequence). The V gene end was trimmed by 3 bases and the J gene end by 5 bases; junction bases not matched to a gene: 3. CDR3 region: CASSERTGVDTQYF. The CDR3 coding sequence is TGCGCCAGCAGTGAAAGGACAGGGGTAGATACGCAGTATTTT.

The DNA of the CDR3 is TGTGCCACCAGTGGCCAGATCTACAATGAGCAGTTCTTC. Its translation: CATSGQIYNEQFF. This sequence joins TRBV24-1 and TRBJ2-1; no definite D call. This CDR3 comprises 13 residues. The germline V gene has CDR1 KGHDR and CDR2 SFDVKD. Trimming removed 5 bases from V and 3 bases from J, with 7 bases in between.

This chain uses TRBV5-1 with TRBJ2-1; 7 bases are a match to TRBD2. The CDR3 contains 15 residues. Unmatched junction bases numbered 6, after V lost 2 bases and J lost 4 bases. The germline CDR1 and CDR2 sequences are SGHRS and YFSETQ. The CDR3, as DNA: TGCGCCAGCAGCTTTCCGGGACTACTATACAATGAGCAGTTCTTC. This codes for CASSFPGLLYNEQFF.

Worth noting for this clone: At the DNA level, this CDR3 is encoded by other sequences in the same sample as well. The CDR3 DNA reads TGTGCCAGCAGCCCGGTGGGGGGGGGTGGGCAAGAGACCCAGTACTTC. The encoded protein is CASSPVGGGGQETQYF. The V gene is TRBV7-2, the J gene TRBJ2-5; TRBD2 matches at 7 bases. The germline V gene has CDR1 SGHTA and CDR2 FQGNSA. J gave up 2 bases and V 5 bases, and 11 bases lay outside the gene matches. The CDR3 has 16 residues.

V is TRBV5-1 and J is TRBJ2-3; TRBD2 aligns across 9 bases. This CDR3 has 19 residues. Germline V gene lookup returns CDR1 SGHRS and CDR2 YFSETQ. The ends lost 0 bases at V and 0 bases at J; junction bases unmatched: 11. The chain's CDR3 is CASSLVASGDLLSTDTQYF. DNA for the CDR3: TGCGCCAGCAGCTTGGTGGCTAGCGGGGACCTACTAAGCACAGATACGCAGTATTTT.

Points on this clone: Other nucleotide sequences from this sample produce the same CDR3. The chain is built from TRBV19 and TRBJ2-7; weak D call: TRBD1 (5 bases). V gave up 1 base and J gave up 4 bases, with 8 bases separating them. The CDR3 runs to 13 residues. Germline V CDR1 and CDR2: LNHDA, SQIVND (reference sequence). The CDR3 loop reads CASSIGQGYEQYF. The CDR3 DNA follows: TGTGCCAGTAGTATAGGTCAGGGTTACGAGCAGTACTTC. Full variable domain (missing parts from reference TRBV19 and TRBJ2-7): DGGITQSPKYLFRKEGQNVTLSCEQNLNHDAMYWYRQDPGQGLRLIYYSQIVNDFQKGDIAEGYSVSREKKESFPLTVTSAQKNPTAFYLCASSIGQGYEQYFGPGTRLTVT.